This T cell receptor beta chain comes out of a study of cytomegalovirus exposure and HLA in healthy donors (dated by TCRdb to about 2017). A note on the overall study: The 500 to 800 repertoires of the first cohort and the 95 to 150 validation repertoires were produced on the same platform, according to a later analysis. The study aimed to test whether cataloging public T cell receptors could reveal signatures of past pathogen exposure. In addition to the first cohort of 650 to 800 subjects, a separate validation cohort of about 120 different subjects was used. To predict cytomegalovirus infection status, the study brought together high-throughput TCR immunosequencing, statistical association of individual TCRs with disease status, and machine learning.

From V the trimming removes 6 bases and from J it removes 9 bases, while the gene matches leave 13 bases of the junction unaccounted for. Based on the germline V gene, the CDR1 and CDR2 sequences are ENHRY and SYGVKD. The CDR3 holds 15 amino acids from the cysteine to the phenylalanine. Here the CDR3 DNA is all that survives: 45 bases in frame from base 1. The donors belonged to the validation cohort of about 120 subjects, which was separate from the 666-subject first cohort. The library came from the immunoSEQ multiplex PCR assay. The published analysis was carried out like this. A statistical classification framework was built for diagnosing cytomegalovirus status from the catalog of TCR beta chain sequences. The clones in this table, taken by TCRdb from immuneACCESS, are in-frame only. Not every clone is retained; where verified, under half of the shortfall comes from an unresolved V gene, and the cause of the rest is unknown. That table is the source of V, J and clone size, and D and trimming were worked out from the DNA. Recorded for this sample are about 360,000 clones; roughly 89% of them occurred a single time. Together, the top ten hold over 0.75% of the sample.

On this clone itself: Its antigen specificity is not known. No base quality information exists; no much larger clone differs at one position.

The full study reports these points: The study listed 164 TCR beta chains as associated with cytomegalovirus. In both the original and validation cohorts, the classifier was reported to diagnose cytomegalovirus status with high specificity and sensitivity. The authors suggested that the approach could potentially be extended to other disease states and immunological phenotypes. A later analysis found that TCRs clustered in the first cohort also tended to co-occur in the roughly 110 validation repertoires, with 90% to 95% of cluster scores above 0. Most TCR sequences were seen in very few donors, while some public TCRs were found in many individuals. In vitro tests confirmed that a few of the cytomegalovirus-associated TCR beta chains recognize cytomegalovirus antigens. All 110 or so repertoires were used to score co-occurrence in the validation cohort in a later analysis, because that analysis had no HLA typing for the cohort.

Sequenced material: PBMCs. The clonotype was recovered from a woman under 30 in good health and CMV-seronegative. This chain is built from TRBV10-3 and TRBJ2-1; TRBD1 agrees with 8 junctional bases. The CDR3 here reads CAIRDPDRDMSEQFF. The nucleotide sequence is TGTGCCATCAGGGACCCGGACAGGGACATGAGTGAGCAGTTCTTC.